This T cell receptor beta chain was retrieved from a study of T cells expressing NK-cell markers. Study in general: The eight sequenced donors comprised seven who were HCMV-seropositive and one who was seronegative. Points from the study as a whole: Dominant NKG2C+ clonotypes made up about 1.0-8% of CD8+ T cells in roughly six donors. In a handful of donors, dominant clonotypes made up roughly 28.3-65% of CD3+CD56-NKG2C+ cells.

A word on this clonotype: Its target is unknown.

TCRdb reprocessed the 5' RACE reads, with one entry per CDR3 protein and no DNA. The clone table shows a few hundred thousand distinct CDR3 sequences, with the ten largest holding about 5.2%. This receptor was taken from a man between 18 and 69 years old in good health. The specimen sequenced was blood T cells: a sorted CD56 or NKG2C T cell subset, CD4+ or CD8+ T cells, or bulk PBMC T cells (not recorded which).

This CDR3 reads CASSLFGSRSNQPQHF. This sequence joins TRBV27 and TRBJ1-5. The CDR3 is made up of 16 amino acids. The germline V gene encodes CDR1 MNHEY and CDR2 SMNVEV (reference sequence).